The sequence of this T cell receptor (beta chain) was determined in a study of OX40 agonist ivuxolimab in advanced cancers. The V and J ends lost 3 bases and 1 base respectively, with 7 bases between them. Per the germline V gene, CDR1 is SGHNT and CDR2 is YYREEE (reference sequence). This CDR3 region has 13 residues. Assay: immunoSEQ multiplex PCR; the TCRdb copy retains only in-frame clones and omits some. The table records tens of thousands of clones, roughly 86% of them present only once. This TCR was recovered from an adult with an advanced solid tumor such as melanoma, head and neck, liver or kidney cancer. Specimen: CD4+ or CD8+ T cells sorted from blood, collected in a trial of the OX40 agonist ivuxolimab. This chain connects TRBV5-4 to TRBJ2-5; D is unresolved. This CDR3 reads CASSSVPQETQYF. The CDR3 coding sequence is TGTGCCAGCAGCTCGGTTCCCCAAGAGACCCAGTACTTC.